This T cell receptor beta chain was found in a study of T cell responses to AZD1222 COVID-19 vaccine (dated by TCRdb to the early 2020s). About the study as a whole: AZD1222 recipients with second doses at about 4 weeks or about 12 weeks were pooled, because spike-specific TCR depth and breadth did not differ between schedules. TCR sequencing was performed for 230 to 250 trial participants, of whom some 200 were given two doses of AZD1222 and around 26 were given two doses of MenACWY control vaccine. Trial participants were enrolled into age subgroups of 18-55, 56-69 and 70-plus years, which contained approximately 150, 30 and 60 TCR-sequenced participants, respectively. Broad study findings and their caveats: Because no day 14 peak-response samples were available, repertoires were characterized only after the peak T cell response. In the small 56-69-year group, the increase in depth fell short of significance, most likely because of low power. Reportedly, close to half of the unique spike-specific TCRs recognized epitopes lying outside the regions that are mutated in the B.1.351 and B.1.1.7 variants. The vaccine-associated CD4 TCRs covered the entire spike protein, and the dominant responses fell in regions 160-218 and 743-854. Only six AZD1222 recipients were SARS-CoV-2 seropositive at baseline, limiting conclusions about previously exposed vaccinees. Participants were mostly white British and included more females than males, and it was suggested by the authors that clonal diversity may have been underestimated. A significant rise in spike-specific TCR breadth and depth was observed after two AZD1222 doses relative to day 0 and relative to MenACWY recipients.

Between the V and J ends, shortened by 2 bases and 1 base respectively, the junction contains 9 bases. The CDR3 has 14 amino acids, counting the end cysteine and phenylalanine. The read is trimmed to its CDR3 DNA, 42 bases read in frame from base 1. The CDR1 and CDR2 encoded by the germline V gene are SGHAT and FQNNGV. The CDR3 regions of human TCRbeta chains were analyzed by immunosequencing. The original pipeline was this. Repertoire TCRs were matched against a reference library of SARS-CoV-2-specific TCRs generated with the MIRA antigen-specificity platform. Breadth was defined as the fraction of unique TCRs that were SARS-CoV-2-associated. Depth was defined as the fraction of total T cells that were SARS-CoV-2-associated. Using the MIRA data, each spike-specific TCR was mapped to the spike region that the TCR reacts to and placed in a CD4 or CD8 class. Log10-transformed breadth and depth values were compared by one-way ANOVA with Sidak's multiple comparisons tests. Sourced from immuneACCESS, this table was stored by TCRdb with only in-frame sequences that have V and J called. A share of the clones is absent; for the studies checked, an unresolved V gene accounts for under half, and the remainder has no known explanation. D and trimming come from the DNA, and the V and J calls and clone size come from that table. The sample table lists about 110,000 clones, around 84% of them with a count of one. The biggest ten clones account for 3.3% of the sample.

The time point label for this specimen denotes: baseline before first vaccination. Samples from vaccinated people were obtained from the UK trials COV001 and COV002, which included a single-blind randomized controlled phase 2/3 trial of AZD1222 (ChAdOx1 nCoV-19) in healthy adults. For TCRbeta chain sequencing, PBMC samples from trial participants were taken at day 0 and at day 28 after the second dose. Comment on this clone: What antigen it recognizes has not been identified. Per-base quality was not reported, and no clone a single base away is much larger than it.

Here the sequenced sample was peripheral blood, taken on day 0 of AZD1222 vaccination. The clonotype originates from an adult in good health. The chain links TRBV11-2 with TRBJ2-7; TRBD1 is a weak D gene call, 5 bases matching. The encoded CDR3 is CASSLSRASYEQYF. In nucleotide form, the sequence is TGTGCCAGCAGCTTAAGCAGGGCATCCTACGAGCAGTACTTC.